This T cell receptor beta chain is drawn from a study of blood T cells in healthy people across ages. The authors ran a second PCR of roughly 7 to 11 cycles using a sample-barcoded 5' primer and a J-beta primer mix. In TCRdb, the 5' RACE reads were re-called with MiXCR into one record per CDR3 protein. The sample holds some 1.7 million distinct CDR3 sequences, about 30% seen once. Notes on this clonotype: The junction differs from germline at one of its ends, possibly a read error.

The CDR3 consists of 13 residues. Germline CDR1 is SGHDT and CDR2 is YYEEEE. Sequencing was carried out using blood. The receptor was derived from a woman aged 25 to 39 in good health. The chain is built from TRBV5-6 and TRBJ2-5; possible D gene TRBD1, 6 bases. The CDR3, as DNA: TGTGCCACGACCGTTTGGGGGCAAGAGACCAAGTACTTC. Protein product: CATTVWGQETKYF.